The clone carrying this T cell receptor (beta chain) was seen only a few times. Its specificity is unknown. Donors had nominal health at sampling but likely had unrecorded immune exposures. These data come from a study of cytomegalovirus exposure and HLA in healthy donors. Notes on the study in general: A later analysis associated 16,951 TCR beta sequences with HLA alleles at a 0.05 false discovery rate.

The PCR contained 60 Vbeta and 13 Jbeta primers. Clones were read by immunoSEQ multiplex PCR, and TCRdb kept only the in-frame ones, dropping some. The repertoire consists of more than 95,000 clones, with 70% to 80% occurring once and the leading ten covering around 10%. Specimen: PBMCs. The TCR comes from a woman aged 45 to 65 in good health and CMV-seropositive.

The CDR3: CASSSPEREGGEQFF. In nucleotides, the CDR3 is TGTGCCAGCAGTTCCCCGGAGCGGGAGGGAGGTGAGCAGTTCTTC. The genes are TRBV6-9 and TRBJ2-1, with 10 bases lining up with TRBD2. Per the germline V gene, CDR1 is MNHGY and CDR2 is SVAAGI. V was pared by 4 bases and J by 9 bases, with 9 bases of the junction left unmatched. This CDR3 region has 15 residues.